This T cell receptor (beta chain) was recovered during a study of CD8+CD57+ T cells in acquired aplastic anemia. About the research overall: DNA from sorted CD4+ and CD8+ cells averaged roughly 3.2 ug.

The germline gives CDR1 SGHTA, CDR2 FQGTGA. This CDR3 comprises 13 residues. The V gene lost 5 bases and the J gene lost 2 bases, with 9 bases spanning the gap. General study results and limits: Patients and controls were not found to differ significantly in CD8+ Simpson's diversity. About 28 sequences, all CD8+ CDR3, were shared between patients and controls.

Remarks on this clonotype: What it binds is not known.

CDR3 and TCR beta VDJ profiling relied on a genomic DNA template. TCRdb called the reads again in MiXCR, with one record for every CDR3 protein. Of fewer than 80,000 distinct CDR3 sequences in the sample, roughly three quarters are singletons; the top ten hold approximately 81%. Only patients with CD8+CD57+ cell expansion on flow cytometry were chosen for sequencing. When blood sampling took place, the patients had received no therapy. Sequencing input: sorted CD4+, CD8+, or CD8+CD57+ T cells (not recorded which) from PBMCs. This TCR came from a human donor with aplastic anemia. The rearrangement joins TRBV7-3 to TRBJ1-2; tentatively, D is TRBD1 (5 bases). Written as DNA, the CDR3 is TGTGCCAGCAGCGCCGGGACCAACTATGGCTACACCTTC. It yields the protein CASSAGTNYGYTF.